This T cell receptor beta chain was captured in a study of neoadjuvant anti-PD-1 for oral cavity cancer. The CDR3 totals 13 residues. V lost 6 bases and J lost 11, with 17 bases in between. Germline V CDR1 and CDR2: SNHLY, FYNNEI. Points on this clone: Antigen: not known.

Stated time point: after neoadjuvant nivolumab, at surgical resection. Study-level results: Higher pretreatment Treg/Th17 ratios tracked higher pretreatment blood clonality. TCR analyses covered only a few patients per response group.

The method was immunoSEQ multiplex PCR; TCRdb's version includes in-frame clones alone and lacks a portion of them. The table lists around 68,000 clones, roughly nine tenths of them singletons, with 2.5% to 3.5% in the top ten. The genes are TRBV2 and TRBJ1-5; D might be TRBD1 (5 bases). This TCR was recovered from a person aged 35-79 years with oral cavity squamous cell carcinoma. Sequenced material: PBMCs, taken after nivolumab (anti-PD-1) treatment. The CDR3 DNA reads TGTGCCAGCAGCTGGGGCGCAAGCTGGGCCCAGCATTTT. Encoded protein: CASSWGASWAQHF.